What follows is one T cell receptor beta chain and its context. Its antigen is still unknown. This entry comes from a study of T cells in narcolepsy. Whole-study findings and limits: In some patient and control memory CD4+ samples, autoreactive clones were absent. Comparing one patient's CSF and blood CD4+ clonotypes highlighted HCRT- and TRIB2-specific autoreactive clonotypes.

Germline V CDR1 and CDR2: SGHNT, YYREEE (reference sequence). This CDR3 has 15 amino acids. The V end lost 0 bases, the J end lost 8 bases, and 14 bases lay between the germline ends. This table comes from immunoSEQ multiplex PCR, and its TCRdb copy is limited to in-frame clones, with some not included. Of about 30,000 clones in the sample, over 80% are singletons; the top ten hold about 0.9%. The chain uses TRBV5-4 and TRBJ1-4, with D perhaps matching TRBD1 (6 bases). The sequence was obtained from a human donor with narcolepsy. The specimen was CD45RA- memory CD4+ T cells from PBMCs. CDR3 region: CASSLAGGHGEKLFF. As DNA, the CDR3 is TGTGCCAGCAGCTTGGCCGGGGGCCATGGAGAAAAACTGTTTTTT.